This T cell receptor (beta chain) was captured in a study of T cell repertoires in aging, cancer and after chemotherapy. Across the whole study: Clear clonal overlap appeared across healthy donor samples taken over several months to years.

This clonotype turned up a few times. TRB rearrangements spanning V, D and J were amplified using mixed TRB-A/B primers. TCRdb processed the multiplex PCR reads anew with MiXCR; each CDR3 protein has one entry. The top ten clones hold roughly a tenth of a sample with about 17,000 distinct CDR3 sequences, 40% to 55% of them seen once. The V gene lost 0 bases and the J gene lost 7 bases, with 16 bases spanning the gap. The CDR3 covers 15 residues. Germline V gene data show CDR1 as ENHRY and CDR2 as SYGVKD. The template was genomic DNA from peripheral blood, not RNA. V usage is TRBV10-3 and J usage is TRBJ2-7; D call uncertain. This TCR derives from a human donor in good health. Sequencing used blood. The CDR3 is CAISESAASPREQYF. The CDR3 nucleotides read TGTGCCATCAGTGAGTCCGCCGCCTCGCCTCGGGAGCAGTACTTC.